This T cell receptor (beta chain) emerged from a study of PD-1 blockade in classical Hodgkin lymphoma (dated by TCRdb to 2018 to 2020). About the study as a whole: Nivolumab dosing was 3 mg/kg intravenously every 2 weeks, continuing until either disease progression or unacceptable toxicity. A peripheral blood immune signature of response to PD-1 blockade in classical Hodgkin lymphoma was defined using TCR beta sequencing and CyTOF.

The time point tag for this specimen amounts to: cycle 1 day 1 (C1D1), immediately before nivolumab initiation. Every trial patient had relapsed after autologous stem cell transplantation, and cohorts A, B and C differed in prior brentuximab vedotin exposure. A total of roughly 60 patients with relapsed/refractory classical Hodgkin lymphoma made up the trial cohort, and each patient's best overall response was complete response, partial response or progressive disease. Single-agent nivolumab was administered to trial patients in the multi-cohort phase II CheckMate 205 trial. An independent review committee assessed best overall response by applying the 2007 International Working Group response criteria. Trial PBMCs were obtained immediately prior to nivolumab initiation (C1D1) and on therapy at cycle 2 day 1 and cycle 4 day 1. Peripheral blood was collected in 8 mL Vacutainer Cell Preparation Tubes, from which PBMCs were isolated by centrifugation and then cryopreserved.

As to this clone: Its specific antigen is unknown. No much larger clone exists at a distance of one base, and base qualities are not known.

The CDR3 covers 14 residues, taking in both the cysteine and the phenylalanine. The CDR3 DNA has 42 bases and is translated from base 1. The junction shows trimming of 6 bases on V and 0 bases on J, plus 11 bases between the germline ends. The germline V gene supplies CDR1 SNHLY and CDR2 FYNNEI. The paper's findings and limits, for the study overall: CD4+ but not CD8+ TCR diversity rose significantly by C4D1 (p=0.0027 vs p=0.16), most apparent in complete responders (p=0.02). Only a single clinical trial cohort was studied, and what caused the repertoire differences, possibly disease activity or prior therapy, remained undefined. Baseline TCR diversity was reported to be lower in newly diagnosed patients than in healthy donors, and even lower in relapsed/refractory patients. Baseline diversity similar to that of newly diagnosed patients was observed in trial patients achieving complete response, whereas significantly lower diversity was observed in partial responders and progressors. Lower diversity was observed in patients in whom nivolumab was started less than 1 year after ASCT, and these patients were excluded from later analyses so that confounding by immune reconstitution would be avoided.

The Qiagen DNeasy kit was used to extract genomic DNA from unsorted PBMCs and from the negatively selected CD4+ and CD8+ fractions. Amplification of TCR beta CDR3 regions was done by immunoSEQ multiplex PCR with primers that anneal to V and J segments. A synthetic immune receptor repertoire was used to minimize amplification bias, and remaining bias was computationally removed after sequencing. Per the source publication's procedure: Custom Python scripts were used to quantify repertoire diversity as the Shannon entropy index. Unsorted, CD4+ and CD8+ repertoires were analyzed separately, except for combined analyses in which CD4+ and CD8+ sequences were merged in silico. A clone was considered expanded if an increase in frequency of at least 2-fold after treatment relative to C1D1 was found, and a pseudocount of 0.5 was applied to clones undetected at baseline. Singleton clones were defined as clones with 0 or 1 copy at C1D1, and non-singleton clones were defined as clones with 2 or more copies. Clones expanded in unsorted samples were labelled as CD4+, CD8+ or unknown by matching protein sequences in sorted samples from the same patient. Wilcoxon tests were applied to paired samples to test diversity changes from C1D1 to C4D1. As stored in TCRdb, this immuneACCESS dataset retains in-frame rearrangements with V and J assigned. A fraction of the clones does not appear; measured against another copy, unresolved V genes explain less than half of the discrepancy, and the remainder lacks a known reason. From that table come the V and J calls and clone size; the DNA was used to work out D and trimming. The table for this sample lists 20,000 to 30,000 clones; 69% of them were counted only once. 3% to 4% of the sample is held by the ten biggest clonotypes.

Sequencing used peripheral blood mononuclear cells (PBMCs), obtained at baseline. The rearrangement joined TRBV2 to TRBJ2-5; a weak D assignment points to TRBD2 (6 bases agree). The source is a human donor with classical Hodgkin lymphoma. The sequence in DNA is TGTGCCAGCAGCCGGGACTTGAACCAAGAGACCCAGTACTTC. This yields the protein CASSRDLNQETQYF.